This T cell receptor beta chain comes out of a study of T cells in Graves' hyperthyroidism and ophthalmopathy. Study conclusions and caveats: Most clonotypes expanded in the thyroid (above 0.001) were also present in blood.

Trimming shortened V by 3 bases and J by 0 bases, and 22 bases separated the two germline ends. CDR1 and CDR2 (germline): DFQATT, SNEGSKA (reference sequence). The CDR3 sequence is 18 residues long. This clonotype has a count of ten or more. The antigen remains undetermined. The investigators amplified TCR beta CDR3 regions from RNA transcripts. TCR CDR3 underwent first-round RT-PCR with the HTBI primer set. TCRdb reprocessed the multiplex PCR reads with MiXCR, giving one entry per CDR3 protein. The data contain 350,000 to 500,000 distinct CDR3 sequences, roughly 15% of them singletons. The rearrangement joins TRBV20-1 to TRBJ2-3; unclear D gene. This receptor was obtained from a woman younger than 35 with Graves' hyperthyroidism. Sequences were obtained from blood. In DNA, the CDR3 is TGCAGTGCTAGCCTACCGGAGAGAAGCGTGTTAAGCACAGATACGCAGTATTTT. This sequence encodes CSASLPERSVLSTDTQYF.